This T cell receptor beta chain emerged from a study of cytomegalovirus exposure and HLA in healthy donors. It was with 60 Vbeta and 13 Jbeta primers that the PCR ran. Sequenced by immunoSEQ multiplex PCR; TCRdb stores in-frame clones only, minus some. The table lists about 130,000 clones, over 75% of them singletons. CDR1 is SGHTA, CDR2 FQGNSA, per germline. The CDR3 is 15 amino acids. The ends were cut back, 7 bases at V and 0 bases at J, with 13 bases in the middle. Unrecorded immune exposures were likely, despite nominal health at sampling. In regard to this clone: No antigen is known for it.

Study-wide results and limits: A prior analysis recorded that most TCR beta V segments were productive about 87% or about 30% of the time. Published work reported that the classifier diagnosed cytomegalovirus status with high specificity and sensitivity.

Input material: PBMCs. The rearrangement joins TRBV7-2 to TRBJ2-1, with D tentatively TRBD2 (5 bases). The receptor was isolated from a woman in her thirties or forties in good health and CMV-seropositive. The CDR3 here is CASTLMGSSYNEQFF. The CDR3 DNA reads as TGTGCCAGCACCCTTATGGGGAGCTCCTACAATGAGCAGTTCTTC. Together with reference TRBV7-2 and TRBJ2-1, the CDR3 gives the full variable domain: GAGVSQSPSNKVTEKGKDVELRCDPISGHTALYWYRQSLGQGLEFLIYFQGNSAPDKSGLPSDRFSAERTGGSVSTLTIQRTQQEDSAVYLCASTLMGSSYNEQFFGPGTRLTVL.